The 16 T cell receptor beta chains in this list originate from one sample, sequenced in a study of CD8+ T cells in alopecia areata. Sequencing relied on a cDNA template that was reverse transcribed from extracted RNA. Sequenced by immunoSEQ multiplex PCR; TCRdb stores in-frame clones only, minus some. The top ten clones hold 5% to 7.5% of a sample with 140,000 to 150,000 clones, roughly three fifths of them seen once. The material sequenced was CD4+ T cells sorted from blood, taken at week 0. The receptors stem from a human donor with alopecia areata.

The chain uses TRBV7-9 and TRBJ1-2; a possible D gene is TRBD1 (5 bases). The V gene's germline CDR1 is SEHNR and CDR2 FQNEAQ (reference sequence). This CDR3 contains 14 residues. The V end lost 1 base, the J end lost 2 bases, and 8 bases lay between the germline ends. The CDR3 region has the DNA TGTGCCAGCAGCTTAGGGGACGGCAACTATGGCTACACCTTC. Translation: CASSLGDGNYGYTF.

This clone was recorded only once. The chain recombines TRBV19 with TRBJ2-7; maybe TRBD1 (6 bases). This CDR3 is built from 14 residues. The V and J ends lost 5 bases and 6 bases respectively, with 17 bases between them. Germline V gene sequence: CDR1 LNHDA, CDR2 SQIVND (reference sequence). The CDR3 nucleotides read TGTGCCAGTAGTGCCGAACAGGGTTCGGGCGAGCAGTACTTC. It codes for CASSAEQGSGEQYF. Full variable domain (missing parts from reference TRBV19 and TRBJ2-7): DGGITQSPKYLFRKEGQNVTLSCEQNLNHDAMYWYRQDPGQGLRLIYYSQIVNDFQKGDIAEGYSVSREKKESFPLTVTSAQKNPTAFYLCASSAEQGSGEQYFGPGTRLTVT.

The chain combines TRBV30 with TRBJ1-3; D not certain. CDR1 GTSNPN and CDR2 SVGIG come from the germline V gene (reference sequence). The ends were cut back, 0 bases at V and 0 bases at J, with 9 bases in the middle. This CDR3 spans 15 amino acids. The CDR3 DNA is TGTGCCTGGAGTGTACCAATGAGCTCTGGAAACACCATATATTTT. This gives the protein CAWSVPMSSGNTIYF.

The CDR3 here is CASSLLAGKNNEQFF. In DNA form, the CDR3 reads TGCGCCAGCAGCTTGTTGGCAGGGAAGAACAATGAGCAGTTCTTC. This rearrangement joins TRBV5-1 to TRBJ2-1; D is perhaps TRBD1 (5 bases). CDR1 and CDR2 (germline): SGHRS, YFSETQ. With 1 base removed from V and 5 bases from J, the gap between germline ends came to 13 bases. This CDR3 comprises 15 residues.

This clone was picked up many times. The chain carries TRBV7-9 and TRBJ2-2; TRBD2 matches at 15 bases. Germline V gene lookup returns CDR1 SEHNR and CDR2 FQNEAQ (reference sequence). The CDR3 runs 18 residues. The ends lost 5 bases at V and 6 bases at J; junction bases unmatched: 10. The CDR3 reads CASSPGTSGGLAAGELFF. CDR3 nucleotide sequence: TGTGCCAGCAGCCCCGGGACTAGCGGGGGGCTGGCTGCCGGGGAGCTGTTTTTT. The full variable domain, with the rest looked up from reference TRBV7-9 and TRBJ2-2, is DTGVSQNPRHKITKRGQNVTFRCDPISEHNRLYWYRQTLGQGPEFLTYFQNEAQLEKSRLLSDRFSAERPKGSFSTLEIQRTEQGDSAMYLCASSPGTSGGLAAGELFFGEGSRLTVL.

V is TRBV6-5 and J is TRBJ2-7; D gene uncertain. Trimming left V 0 bases short and J 0 bases short, with 9 bases between. Germline values: CDR1 MNHEY, CDR2 SVGAGI. CDR3 length equals 15 residues. The CDR3 spells CASSYSFSGSYEQYF. In DNA form, the CDR3 reads TGTGCCAGCAGTTACTCTTTTTCGGGCTCCTACGAGCAGTACTTC.

The gene calls are TRBV2 and TRBJ1-5; no reliable D call. V was shortened by 5 bases and J by 6 bases, with 14 bases between the two germline ends. Looked up from germline, CDR1 is SNHLY and CDR2 is FYNNEI. The CDR3 extends over 14 amino acids. As DNA, the CDR3 is TGTGCCAGCAGTTACTTGGTCCCCGGTCAGCCCCAGCATTTT. Protein product: CASSYLVPGQPQHF.

This clone has only a few counts. The chain links TRBV29-1 to TRBJ2-5; D might be TRBD2 (5 bases). The length of the CDR3 is 12 residues. CDR1 SQVTM and CDR2 ANQGSEA come from the germline V gene. The V and J ends lost 7 bases and 4 bases respectively, with 13 bases between them. The chain's CDR3 is CSADWRGETQYF. As DNA, the CDR3 is TGCAGCGCGGACTGGCGAGGAGAGACCCAGTACTTC.

This chain connects TRBV25-1 to TRBJ1-6; unclear D gene. CDR1 MGHDK and CDR2 SYGVNS come from the germline V gene. This CDR3 has 15 residues. V was clipped by 8 bases and J by 7 bases, with 18 bases between them. CDR3 loop: CASSSKAAANSPLHF. The CDR3 nucleotides read TGTGCCAGCTCGTCAAAGGCGGCAGCCAATTCACCCCTCCACTTT.

The chain is built from TRBV4-3 and TRBJ1-1, with D hard to call. The CDR3 has 15 amino acids. V gave up 0 bases and J gave up 7 bases, with 15 bases separating them. CDR1 LGHNA and CDR2 YSLEER come from the germline V gene. The CDR3 DNA follows: TGCGCCAGCAGCCAAGATTACGGTGCCTTTGTTGAAGCTTTCTTT. The encoded protein is CASSQDYGAFVEAFF.

This chain joins TRBV10-3 and TRBJ1-1; 7 bases align to TRBD1. This CDR3 is 15 amino acids long. The V gene end was trimmed by 10 bases and the J gene end by 4 bases; junction bases not matched to a gene: 15. Germline CDR1 and CDR2: ENHRY and SYGVKD. The CDR3 nucleotides read TGTGCCAGCAACCGGGACAGTCTCCTATCCACTGAAGCTTTCTTT. Protein sequence: CASNRDSLLSTEAFF.

The CDR3 DNA is TGTGCCAGCAGCACTCCCGGGGATACGCAGTATTTT. Protein: CASSTPGDTQYF. This rearrangement joins TRBV6-1 to TRBJ2-3; D is ambiguous. Per germline, CDR1 MNHNS and CDR2 SASEGT. The CDR3 is 12 residues long. V shed 6 bases and J shed 6 bases, with 10 bases lying between them.

V gene TRBV15 combines with J gene TRBJ1-2; D call uncertain. This CDR3 comprises 15 residues. CDR1 is LNHNV and CDR2 is YYDKDF in the germline V gene (reference sequence). V was trimmed by 0 bases and J by 6 bases, leaving 14 bases between them. The CDR3 DNA is TGTGCCACCAGCAGAGACAGGAGTCCGGTGCATGGCTACACCTTC. Translated: CATSRDRSPVHGYTF.

The chain recombines TRBV7-8 with TRBJ1-5; D is unresolved. Germline-derived CDR1 and CDR2 are SGHVS and FQNEAQ. CDR3 length: 15 amino acids. V was cut by 8 bases and J by 5 bases, with 19 bases left in between. CDR3 nucleotide sequence: TGTGCCAGCTCCCCCCTGCAGGCCGGTGATCAGCCCCAGCATTTT. Encoded protein: CASSPLQAGDQPQHF.

The rearrangement joins TRBV29-1 to TRBJ2-7, with D unresolved. Trimming shortened V by 8 bases and J by 3 bases, and 14 bases separated the two germline ends. Germline-derived CDR1 and CDR2 are SQVTM and ANQGSEA. CDR3 length equals 12 residues. Here the CDR3 reads CSFRSGVYEQYF. CDR3 bases: TGCAGCTTTCGATCGGGCGTCTACGAGCAGTACTTC.

V usage is TRBV6-6 and J usage is TRBJ2-5, with TRBD1 matching over 8 bases. The CDR3 extends over 13 amino acids. The germline V gene encodes CDR1 MNHNY and CDR2 SVGAGI (reference sequence). J was trimmed by 2 bases and V by 7 bases; bases with no gene match: 3. DNA for the CDR3: TGTGCCAGCAAACGGACAGGGCAAGAGACCCAGTACTTC. As protein: CASKRTGQETQYF.